Described below is a single T cell receptor beta chain sequence and its context. Its antigen is unknown. Constant-segment primers and 5'RACE yielded cDNA libraries for TCR alpha and TCR beta, each carrying sample barcodes and UMIs. TCRdb analysed the 5' RACE reads with MiXCR anew, one entry per CDR3 protein. The sample has around 340,000 distinct CDR3 sequences, roughly 15% seen once; the top ten hold 22%. V lost 3 bases and J lost 4; bases outside the gene matches: 4. This CDR3 region has 16 residues. CDR1 LGHNA and CDR2 YNFKEQ come from the germline V gene. This sample was taken from a study of T-cell memory formation after mild COVID-19. Findings of the study overall: Several responding clones turned up in pre-infection memory, indicating that cross-reactive memory may have taken part. Most CD4+ clones that shrank were in CM and EM, while CD8+ ones turned up in EMRA.

V gene TRBV4-2 combines with J gene TRBJ2-3, with 13 bases matching TRBD2. The sample comprised PBMCs or a T cell subset sorted from them (not recorded which). This receptor was taken from a man in his late teens or twenties who had mild COVID-19 (a few samples of this study predate the infection). Cell type and time point are not known. This CDR3 is CASSQGLAGHSDTQYF. The DNA for the CDR3 is TGTGCCAGCAGCCAGGGACTAGCGGGGCATTCAGATACGCAGTATTTT.